Here is one TCR beta chain with its context. Its specificity is unknown. This record belongs to a study of radiation and T cells in renal cell carcinoma. Time point meaning: blood 2 weeks post-SBRT. Treatment: 15 Gy SBRT to primary tumor, nephrectomy 4 weeks later. V lost 6 bases to trimming and J lost 0 bases; unmatched junction nucleotides: 14. The germline V gene encodes CDR1 LNHDA and CDR2 SQIVND (reference sequence). The CDR3 is 18 residues long. Study conclusions and caveats: From baseline, blood top tumor clonotypes peaked at 2 weeks post-radiation.

Sequenced by immunoSEQ multiplex PCR; TCRdb stores in-frame clones only, minus some. The repertoire holds around 130,000 clones, 80% to 90% seen once, with 1.5% to 2% in the top ten. The TCR was taken from a woman aged 60-70 years with renal cell carcinoma. J is TRBJ2-3 and V is TRBV19; TRBD2 matches 8 bases. This material consisted of blood, taken from a patient whose treatment included radiotherapy and nephrectomy. The CDR3 here is CASRYSGGNNPSTDTQYF. The DNA of the CDR3 is TGTGCCAGTAGATACAGCGGGGGAAATAACCCTAGCACAGATACGCAGTATTTT.